The 18 T cell receptor beta chains below were found in one sample sequenced in a study of blood T cells in healthy people across ages. With a J-beta primer mix and a sample-barcoded 5' primer, a second PCR ran about 7 to 11 cycles. TCRdb reprocessed the 5' RACE reads via MiXCR and lists one record per CDR3 protein. The sample contains 870,000 or so distinct CDR3 sequences, around 30% of which appear only once. Sequencing input: blood. The receptors were sampled from a woman over 75 in good health.

The chain couples TRBV30 to TRBJ2-5; either TRBD1 or TRBD2 may fit D (6 bases each). The CDR3 runs 12 residues. Looked up from germline, CDR1 is GTSNPN and CDR2 is SVGIG (reference sequence). V gave up 1 base and J gave up 4 bases, with 7 bases separating them. The CDR3 spells CAWSGGAETQYF. The CDR3 DNA is TGTGCCTGGAGTGGGGGGGCAGAGACCCAGTACTTC. Full variable domain (missing parts from reference TRBV30 and TRBJ2-5): SQTIHQWPATLVQPVGSPLSLECTVEGTSNPNLYWYRQAAGRGLQLLFYSVGIGQISSEVPQNLSASRPQDRQFILSSKKLLLSDSGFYLCAWSGGAETQYFGPGTRLLVL.

The chain carries TRBV2 and TRBJ2-5; D gene ambiguous. Trimming cost V 4 bases and J 7 bases, with 10 bases left between them. The CDR3 loop spans 12 amino acids. CDR1 and CDR2 from the germline V gene are SNHLY and FYNNEI. CDR3 protein: CASSGAKGTQYF. The DNA of the CDR3 is TGTGCCAGCAGTGGGGCCAAGGGGACCCAGTACTTC. The full variable domain, completed using reference TRBV2 and TRBJ2-5, is EPEVTQTPSHQVTQMGQEVILRCVPISNHLYFYWYRQILGQKVEFLVSFYNNEISEKSEIFDDQFSVERPDGSNFTLKIRSTKLEDSAMYFCASSGAKGTQYFGPGTRLLVL.

This clonotype has more than one count but fewer than ten. The chain recombines TRBV5-1 with TRBJ2-3; the D gene could be TRBD1 or TRBD2 (5 bases each). Trimming left V 8 bases short and J 6 bases short, with 19 bases between. The CDR3 consists of 14 residues. Germline CDR1 reads SGHRS; CDR2 reads YFSETQ. CDR3 sequence reads: CASTSGARLDTQYF. For the CDR3, the DNA is TGCGCCAGTACATCCGGGGCGCGACTGGATACGCAGTATTTT.

The chain combines TRBV20-1 with TRBJ1-2; TRBD1 might be the D (5 bases). The CDR3 totals 12 residues. Per germline, CDR1 DFQATT and CDR2 SNEGSKA (reference sequence). Trimming took 7 bases from V and 0 from J, leaving 9 bases between them. CDR3 protein: CSGVTANYGYTF. CDR3 in DNA: TGCAGTGGGGTGACAGCTAACTATGGCTACACCTTC.

This clonotype was found many times. This chain connects TRBV7-9 to TRBJ1-1; TRBD1 might be the D (5 bases). Trimming removed 1 base at V and 4 bases at J, with 10 bases between. Germline CDR1 is SEHNR and CDR2 is FQNEAQ (reference sequence). The CDR3 contains 14 residues. The CDR3 DNA follows: TGTGCCAGCAGCTTAGACTCAGGGAGCACTGAAGCTTTCTTT. Protein product: CASSLDSGSTEAFF.

This clonotype was picked up a small number of times. The chain carries TRBV6-2 or TRBV6-3 and TRBJ1-1, with a possible D match to TRBD1 (5 bases). The V gene lost 2 bases and the J gene lost 5 bases, with 12 bases spanning the gap. Germline CDR1 MNHEY, CDR2 SVGEGT. The CDR3 length is 14 residues. The CDR3 region is CASSYDWGWTEAFF. The CDR3 DNA reads TGTGCCAGCAGTTACGATTGGGGCTGGACTGAAGCTTTCTTT.

This clonotype has ten or more counts. The chain has TRBV6-5 and TRBJ2-7; 7 bases map to TRBD1. Trimming at V came to 0 bases and at J to 4 bases, leaving 9 bases not matched to a gene. The CDR3 covers 16 residues. The V gene's germline CDR1 is MNHEY and CDR2 SVGAGI. This chain's CDR3 is CASSYSTGSNQYEQYF. In DNA, the CDR3 is TGTGCCAGCAGTTACTCGACAGGGAGCAATCAATACGAGCAGTACTTC.

This clonotype showed up many times. The chain is built from TRBV2 and TRBJ2-3, with TRBD2 identical over 11 bases. Germline CDR1 and CDR2: SNHLY and FYNNEI. The junction had 9 bases not matched to a gene; V was cut back by 4 bases and J by 6 bases. The CDR3 sequence is 16 residues long. CDR3 bases: TGTGCCAGCAGTGTTCTAGCGGGGGGTCGTAGGGATACGCAGTATTTT. This encodes CASSVLAGGRRDTQYF. Full variable domain (rest looked up from reference TRBV2 and TRBJ2-3): EPEVTQTPSHQVTQMGQEVILRCVPISNHLYFYWYRQILGQKVEFLVSFYNNEISEKSEIFDDQFSVERPDGSNFTLKIRSTKLEDSAMYFCASSVLAGGRRDTQYFGPGTRLTVL.

This clonotype was seen repeatedly, ten times or more. The chain uses TRBV7-2 and TRBJ2-7; unclear D gene. The CDR3 has 13 amino acids. Trimming pared 4 bases from V and 3 bases from J, leaving 10 bases between. Germline V gene lookup returns CDR1 SGHTA and CDR2 FQGNSA. The CDR3 nucleotides are TGTGCCAGCAGCTCTGAGAGTTTCTACGAGCAGTACTTC. This translates into CASSSESFYEQYF.

The table lists this clonotype with a count of one. The chain links TRBV4-3 to TRBJ1-5, with D uncertain. The CDR3 totals 15 residues. V was clipped by 2 bases and J by 4 bases, with 12 bases between them. Germline-derived CDR1 and CDR2 are LGHNA and YSLEER. DNA of the CDR3: TGCGCCAGCAGCCAACGGGTCGCAACAAATCAGCCCCAGCATTTT. Encoded protein: CASSQRVATNQPQHF.

V is TRBV5-1 and J is TRBJ2-7; no firm D call. V gave up 2 bases and J gave up 3 bases, with 21 bases separating them. The CDR3 has 17 amino acids. From germline, CDR1 is SGHRS and CDR2 YFSETQ. CDR3 bases: TGCGCCAGCAGCTTTGCCCCCCTCTTGGGCAACGGCTACGAGCAGTACTTC. Residues: CASSFAPLLGNGYEQYF.

For this clonotype: Given a much more abundant clone one base away, this may be a read error. The chain recombines TRBV24-1 with TRBJ2-7; TRBD1 matches at 9 bases. The CDR3 has 15 residues. Germline V gene lookup returns CDR1 KGHDR and CDR2 SFDVKD. The ends lost 2 bases at V and 7 bases at J; junction bases unmatched: 8. CDR3 sequence (DNA): TGTGCCACCAGTGATTCCCGGGACAGGGACAATGAGCAGTACTTC. This encodes CATSDSRDRDNEQYF.

Remarks on this clonotype: The final CDR3 position lacks the conserved phenylalanine or tryptophan, pointing to a likely read error. The rearrangement joins TRBV28 to TRBJ1-4; possibly TRBD1 for D (5 bases). V gave up 7 bases and J gave up 7 bases, with 13 bases separating them. CDR1 is MDHEN and CDR2 is SYDVKM in the germline V gene. The CDR3 totals 13 residues. CDR3 DNA: TGTGCCAGCAAAAGGGGAGTAGGTGAAAAACTGTTTTGT. Residues: CASKRGVGEKLFC.

As concerns this clonotype: Just one base apart from a much larger clone, this may be a read error. The rearrangement links TRBV6-5 to TRBJ2-3; 10 positions match TRBD1. The CDR3 is 18 amino acids. Germline assignment: CDR1 MNHEY and CDR2 SVGAGI. CDR3 in amino acids: CASSYSSGQGSGTDAQYF. CDR3 nucleotides: TGTGCCAGCAGTTACTCCTCGGGACAGGGGAGCGGCACAGATGCGCAGTATTTT.

This clonotype was counted only a few times. The rearrangement links TRBV10-3 to TRBJ2-7; perhaps TRBD1 as D (6 bases). Trimming stripped 3 bases from V and 4 bases from J, with 13 bases between. There are 14 residues in the CDR3. CDR1 and CDR2 from the germline V gene are ENHRY and SYGVKD. The CDR3 nucleotides are TGTGCCATCAGTGATAACAGGGTCGAATACGAGCAGTACTTC. Amino acids: CAISDNRVEYEQYF.

This clonotype came up once. A much bigger clone sits one base away, suggesting this may be a read error. This chain uses TRBV12-3 or TRBV12-4 with TRBJ1-4; D remains unclear. V was shortened by 9 bases and J by 4 bases, with 9 bases between the two germline ends. CDR3 size: 12 residues. CDR3 amino acids: CASGNSNEKLFF. As DNA, the CDR3 is TGTGCCAGTGGGAACAGTAATGAAAAACTGTTTTTT.

This clonotype was seen ten or more times. J is TRBJ2-7 and V is TRBV15; 12 bases agree with TRBD1. From germline, CDR1 is LNHNV and CDR2 YYDKDF (reference sequence). V lost 6 bases to trimming and J lost 7 bases; unmatched junction nucleotides: 7. The CDR3 extends over 14 amino acids. The CDR3 coding sequence is TGTGCCACCAGACGAGGGACAGGGGGCGAAGAGCAGTACTTC. Encoded protein: CATRRGTGGEEQYF.

The chain is built from TRBV20-1 and TRBJ2-6; perhaps TRBD1 as D (5 bases). V shed 0 bases and J shed 0 bases, with 18 bases lying between them. The CDR3 has 19 amino acids. Germline-derived CDR1 and CDR2 are DFQATT and SNEGSKA (reference sequence). The CDR3 DNA follows: TGCAGTGCTAGAGATGGGGCAGCTCCCTCGTACTCTGGGGCCAACGTCCTGACTTTC. This sequence encodes CSARDGAAPSYSGANVLTF.